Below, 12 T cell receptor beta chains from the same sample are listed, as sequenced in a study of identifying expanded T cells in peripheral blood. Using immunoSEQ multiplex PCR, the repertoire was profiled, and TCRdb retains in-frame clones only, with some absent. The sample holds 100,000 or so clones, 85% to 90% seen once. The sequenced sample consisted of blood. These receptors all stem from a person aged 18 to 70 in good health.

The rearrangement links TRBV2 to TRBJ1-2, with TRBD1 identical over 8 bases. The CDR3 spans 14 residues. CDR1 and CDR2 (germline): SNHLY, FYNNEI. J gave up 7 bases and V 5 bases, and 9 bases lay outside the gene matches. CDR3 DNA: TGTGCCAGCAGTTTCTGGACAGGGAAGGTTGGCTACACCTTC. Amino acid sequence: CASSFWTGKVGYTF.

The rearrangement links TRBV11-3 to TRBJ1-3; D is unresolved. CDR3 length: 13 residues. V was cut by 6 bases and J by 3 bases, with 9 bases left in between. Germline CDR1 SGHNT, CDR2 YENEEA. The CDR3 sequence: CASRETYGNTIYF. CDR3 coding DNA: TGTGCCAGCAGAGAAACGTATGGAAACACCATATATTTT.

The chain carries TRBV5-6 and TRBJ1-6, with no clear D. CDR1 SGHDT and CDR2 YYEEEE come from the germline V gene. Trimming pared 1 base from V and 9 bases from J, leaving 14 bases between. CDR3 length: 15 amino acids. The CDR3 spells CASSLRFSNPSPLHF. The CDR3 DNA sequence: TGTGCCAGCAGCTTGAGATTCAGTAACCCTTCACCCCTCCACTTT.

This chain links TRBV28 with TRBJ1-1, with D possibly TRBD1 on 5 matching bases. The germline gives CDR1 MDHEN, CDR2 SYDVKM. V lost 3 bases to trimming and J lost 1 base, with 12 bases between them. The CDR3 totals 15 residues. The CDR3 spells CASSLGGAWNTEAFF. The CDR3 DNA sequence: TGTGCCAGCAGTTTGGGGGGAGCATGGAACACTGAAGCTTTCTTT.

CDR3 bases: TGCGCCAGCAGTGAGTCGCTTAACGGCCCCGGGGCTTTCTTT. Its translation: CASSESLNGPGAFF. This chain links TRBV10-2 with TRBJ1-1; D is ambiguous. The V gene's germline CDR1 is WSHSY and CDR2 SAAADI. V lost 0 bases, J lost 11 bases, and 16 bases lay in between. CDR3 size: 14 residues.

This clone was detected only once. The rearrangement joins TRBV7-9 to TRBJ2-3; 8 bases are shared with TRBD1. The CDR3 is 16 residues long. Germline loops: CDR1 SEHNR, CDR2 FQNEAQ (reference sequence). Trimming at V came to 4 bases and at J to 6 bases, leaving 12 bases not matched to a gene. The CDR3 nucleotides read TGTGCCAGCAGCTCAAGTAGGACAGGGAATTTGGATACGCAGTATTTT. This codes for CASSSSRTGNLDTQYF.

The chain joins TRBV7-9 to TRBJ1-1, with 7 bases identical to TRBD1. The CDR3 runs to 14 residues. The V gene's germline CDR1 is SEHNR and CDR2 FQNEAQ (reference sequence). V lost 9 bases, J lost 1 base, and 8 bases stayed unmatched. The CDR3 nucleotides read TGTGCCAGTTGGACAGGTGGATCGAACACTGAAGCTTTCTTT. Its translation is CASWTGGSNTEAFF.

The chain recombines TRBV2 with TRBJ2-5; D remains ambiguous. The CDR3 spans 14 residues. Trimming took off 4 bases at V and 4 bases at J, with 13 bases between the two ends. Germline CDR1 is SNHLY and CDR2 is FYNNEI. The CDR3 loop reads CASSGLAEIETQYF. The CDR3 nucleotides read TGTGCCAGCAGTGGGTTGGCGGAGATAGAGACCCAGTACTTC.

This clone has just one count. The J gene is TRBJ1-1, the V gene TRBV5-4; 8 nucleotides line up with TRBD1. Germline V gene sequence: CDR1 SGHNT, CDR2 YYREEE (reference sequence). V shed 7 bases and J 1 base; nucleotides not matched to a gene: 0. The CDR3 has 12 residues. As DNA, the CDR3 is TGTGCCAGCGGACAGGGGAACACTGAAGCTTTCTTT. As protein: CASGQGNTEAFF. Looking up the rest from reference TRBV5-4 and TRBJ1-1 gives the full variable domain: ETGVTQSPTHLIKTRGQQVTLRCSSQSGHNTVSWYQQALGQGPQFIFQYYREEENGRGNFPPRFSGLQFPNYSSELNVNALELDDSALYLCASGQGNTEAFFGQGTRLTVV.

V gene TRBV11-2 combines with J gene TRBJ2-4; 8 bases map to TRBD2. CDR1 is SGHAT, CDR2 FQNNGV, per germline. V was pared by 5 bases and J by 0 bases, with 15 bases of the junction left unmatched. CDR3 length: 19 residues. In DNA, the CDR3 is TGTGCCAGCAGCCCCCTCCCGGGGGGGTATATCTTAGCCAAAAACATTCAGTACTTC. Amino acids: CASSPLPGGYILAKNIQYF. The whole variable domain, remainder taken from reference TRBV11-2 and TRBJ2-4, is EAGVAQSPRYKIIEKRQSVAFWCNPISGHATLYWYQQILGQGPKLLIQFQNNGVVDDSQLPKDRFSAERLKGVDSTLKIQPAKLEDSAVYLCASSPLPGGYILAKNIQYFGAGTRLSVL.

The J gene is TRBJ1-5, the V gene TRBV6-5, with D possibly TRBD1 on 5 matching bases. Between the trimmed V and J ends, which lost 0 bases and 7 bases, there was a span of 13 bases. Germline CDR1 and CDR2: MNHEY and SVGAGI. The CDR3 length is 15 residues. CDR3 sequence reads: CASSYSAGVGQPQHF. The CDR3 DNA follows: TGTGCCAGCAGTTACTCGGCGGGGGTCGGACAGCCCCAGCATTTT.

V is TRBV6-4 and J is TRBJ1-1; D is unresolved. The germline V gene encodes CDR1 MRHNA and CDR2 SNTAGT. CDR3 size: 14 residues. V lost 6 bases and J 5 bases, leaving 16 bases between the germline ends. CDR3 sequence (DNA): TGTGCCAGCAGGACCGACGGCGCCGGGACTGAAGCTTTCTTT. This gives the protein CASRTDGAGTEAFF.